This T cell receptor beta chain is from a study of CD8+CD57+ T cells in acquired aplastic anemia. Study-wide context: Mean read depth for CD4+ cells from healthy donors was roughly 10 million.

Overall study results and limits: Controls and patients did not differ significantly in CD8+ Simpson's diversity. Patients and controls were found to share roughly 31 CD8+ CDR3 sequences.

Genomic DNA acted as the template from which TCR beta VDJ combination and CDR3 sequence profiling were carried out. MiXCR was run by TCRdb on the reads, yielding one entry per CDR3 protein. The sample contains 200,000 to 250,000 distinct CDR3 sequences, 34% of which appear only once. The CDR3 runs to 12 residues. The V and J ends lost 5 bases and 6 bases respectively, with 11 bases between them. Per the germline V gene, CDR1 is LNHNV and CDR2 is YYDKDF (reference sequence). About this clonotype: The antigen remains undetermined.

Sample: sorted CD4+, CD8+, or CD8+CD57+ T cells (not recorded which) from PBMCs. The chain couples TRBV15 to TRBJ2-7; tentatively, D is TRBD2 (6 bases). The sequence was obtained from a human donor in good health, serving as a control. The CDR3, as DNA: TGTGCCACCAGCCGAAGGGGAGGCGAGCAGTACTTC. Amino acids: CATSRRGGEQYF.